This T cell receptor (beta chain) was sequenced for a study of early T cells in non-severe SARS-CoV-2 infection (dated by TCRdb to about 2021). At the level of the whole study: Because TCR sequencing relied on bulk RNA taken from unsorted whole blood, pairing of alpha and beta chains was not possible. General conclusions and limits of the study: VDJdb matching was skewed toward anti-spike CD8 responses and likely underestimated virus-specific expansions, missing private and CD4 specificities.

Library creation used 5' RACE. Sequencing used a NextSeq 500. To correct for sequencing error and PCR bias, the TCR library protocol tagged individual cDNA molecules with unique molecular identifiers. TCR alpha and beta chains were both sequenced, and the abundances of alpha and beta sequences in each sample were closely correlated with each other. As for how the authors treated the data: Decombinator V4 was used to perform V gene, J gene and CDR3 annotation of TCR sequences. Expanded TCRs were defined as changing significantly between any two time points under a Poisson model with p below 0.0001. TCR abundances were normalised to the total number of TCRs sequenced in each sample and reported as counts per million. MAIT TCRs were defined by TRAV1-2 paired with TRAJ12, TRAJ20 or TRAJ33, and iNKT TCRs by TRAV10 paired with TRAJ18. VDJdb, accessed on 1 November 2021, was searched for TCRs annotated for CMV, EBV and SARS-CoV-2, and TCRs annotated for more than one antigen were excluded. TCRdb handled the public reads itself, with Q25 trimming in fastp and clone calling in MiXCR, and kept productive beta chains. Each entry is one CDR3 protein sequence, shown with its most common DNA and genes. These V and J calls are TCRdb output, not the study's own analysis. Recorded for this sample are 60,000 or so distinct CDR3 sequences; 9.5% to 15% of them occurred a single time. The leading ten clones occupy roughly 4.5% of the sample.

This was a case-control study nested in a cohort of healthcare workers in London, UK, who had nasopharyngeal swab PCR tests and blood samples taken every week. Healthcare workers were enrolled in the week of the UK lockdown, from 23 to 31 March 2020, and were followed every week for up to roughly 16 weeks. As concerns this clonotype: Its antigen remains undetermined. It has no much larger one-base neighbor in the sample; base qualities were not kept.

The junction shows trimming of 4 bases on V and 7 bases on J, and the gene matches do not reach 18 bases of it. Taken from cysteine to phenylalanine, the CDR3 has 19 residues. Only the CDR3 DNA is retained, 57 bases long and in frame from the first base. Via the germline V gene, CDR1 is SGHRS and CDR2 YFSETQ. The chain employs TRBV5-1 and TRBJ1-4, and TRBD1 aligns with 11 junction nucleotides. The material sequenced was whole blood. The sequence derives from an adult who was a healthcare worker with PCR-confirmed SARS-CoV-2 infection or an uninfected control (not recorded which). The DNA sequence reads TGCGCCAGCAGCCCCCTTGGACAGGGGGCCGGAACAGGCCGTGAAAAACTGTTTTTT. This codes for CASSPLGQGAGTGREKLFF. The full variable domain, with segments outside the CDR3 supplied by the reference TRBV5-1 and TRBJ1-4 proteins, appears as KAGVTQTPRYLIKTRGQQVTLSCSPISGHRSVSWYQQTPGQGLQFLFEYFSETQRNKGNFPGRFSGRQFSNSRSEMNVSTLELGDSALYLCASSPLGQGAGTGREKLFFGSGTQLSVL.